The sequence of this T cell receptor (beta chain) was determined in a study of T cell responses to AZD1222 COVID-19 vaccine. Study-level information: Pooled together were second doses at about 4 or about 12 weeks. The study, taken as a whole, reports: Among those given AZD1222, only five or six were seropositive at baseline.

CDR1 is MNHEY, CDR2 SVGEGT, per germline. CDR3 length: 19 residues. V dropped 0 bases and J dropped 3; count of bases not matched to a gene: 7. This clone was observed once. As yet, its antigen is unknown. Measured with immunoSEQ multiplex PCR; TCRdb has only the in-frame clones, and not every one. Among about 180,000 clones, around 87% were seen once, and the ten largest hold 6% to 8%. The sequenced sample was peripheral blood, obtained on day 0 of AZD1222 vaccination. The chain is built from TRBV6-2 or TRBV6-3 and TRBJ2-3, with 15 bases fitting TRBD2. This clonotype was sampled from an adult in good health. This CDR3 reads CASSYSRGTSGGYTDTQYF. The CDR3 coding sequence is TGTGCCAGCAGTTACTCGAGAGGGACTAGCGGGGGGTATACAGATACGCAGTATTTT.